This TCR beta chain was retrieved from a study of T-cell memory formation after mild COVID-19. Looking at the study overall: TCR clusters mostly belonged to single donors.

Study results and caveats: CD4+ contracting clones lay mainly in CM and EM, CD8+ ones in EMRA. Clones shrinking between day 15 and 85 showed a balanced CD4/CD8 split, and those that grew later tilted toward CD4+.

The CDR3 is 10 residues long. Per the germline V gene, CDR1 is SQVTM and CDR2 is ANQGSEA. The V and J ends lost 4 bases and 5 bases respectively, with 5 bases between them. It was 5'RACE with constant-segment primers that produced the TCR alpha and TCR beta cDNA libraries, which carried sample barcodes and UMIs. In TCRdb, the 5' RACE reads were re-called with MiXCR into one record per CDR3 protein. The sample has around 140,000 distinct CDR3 sequences; about 5.7% are singletons. This clonotype was seen repeatedly, ten times or more. Its cognate antigen is unknown. V is TRBV29-1 and J is TRBJ2-5; either TRBD1 or TRBD2 may supply D (5 bases each). The sequence came from an adult woman who had mild COVID-19 (a few samples of this study predate the infection). Cell type and time point are not known. The source material was PBMCs or a T cell subset sorted from them (not recorded which). CDR3 DNA: TGCAGCGTTGGGGGGGAGACCCAGTACTTC. This encodes CSVGGETQYF.